This T cell receptor beta chain was observed in a study of OX40 agonist ivuxolimab in advanced cancers. This CDR3 spans 16 amino acids. The germline gives CDR1 SGHRS, CDR2 YFSETQ. V shed 1 base and J shed 4 bases, with 15 bases lying between them. The table came from immunoSEQ multiplex PCR; TCRdb's copy has only in-frame clones and leaves some out. The sample has around 62,000 clones; around 83% are singletons. This receptor was taken from an adult with an advanced solid tumor such as melanoma, head and neck, liver or kidney cancer. The source material was CD4+ or CD8+ T cells sorted from blood, sampled in a trial of the OX40 agonist ivuxolimab. This chain links TRBV5-1 with TRBJ1-3, with TRBD1 as a possible D gene (6 bases). CDR3 coding DNA: TGCGCCAGCAGCTTGCAAACAGGGTTTGCGGGAAACACCATATATTTT. This gives the protein CASSLQTGFAGNTIYF.